The sequence of this T cell receptor (beta chain) was determined in a study of cytomegalovirus exposure and HLA in healthy donors. Study results and caveats: Previous analysis showed most TCR beta V segments were productive about 87% or about 30% of the time. Researchers catalogued approximately 160 TCR beta chains as cytomegalovirus-associated. In vitro work confirmed that a few CMV-associated chains recognize CMV antigens. A highly shared variant cluster was judged a likely technical artifact.

About this clone itself: Antigen: not known.

It was with 60 Vbeta and 13 Jbeta primers that the PCR ran. Assay used: immunoSEQ multiplex PCR; TCRdb lists only in-frame clones, some missing. This sample's table reports approximately 200,000 clones. J was trimmed by 3 bases and V by 5 bases; bases with no gene match: 7. The CDR3 is 14 amino acids. Germline V gene data show CDR1 as SGHAT and CDR2 as FQDESV (reference sequence). The chain combines TRBV11-1 with TRBJ2-7, with TRBD1 matching over 7 bases. Sample: PBMCs. The receptor comes from a boy aged 10-17 years in good health and CMV-seronegative. CDR3 protein: CASSPRGQNYEQYF. CDR3 bases: TGTGCCAGCAGCCCACGGGGACAGAACTACGAGCAGTACTTC.